Included here is one TCR beta chain sequence, with context. The target of this receptor is not known. No qualities accompany the bases; no much larger clone lies one base away. TCRbeta CDR3 regions were amplified from genomic DNA by means of the immunoSEQ Assay, a bias-controlled multiplex PCR. The study's processing was this. The number of nucleated cells in each sample was estimated from the amplification of reference gene primers within the assay. To quantify the absolute abundance of each unique TCRbeta CDR3 rearrangement, sequence reads were collapsed and filtered. For each sample, productive Simpson clonality was calculated as the square root of Simpson's diversity index over productive rearrangements. TCRdb took over this immuneACCESS table, retaining in-frame rearrangements with V and J assigned. Such tables are incomplete; in checked studies, under half of the missing clones stem from an unresolved V gene, and the remainder is unexplained. The V and J calls and clone size are taken from that table; D and trimming were inferred from the DNA. The sample yields approximately 300,000 clones; about 83% were counted once. Of the sample, about 1.2% is held by the ten largest clones.

The collaborating institutions used their own protocols to collect whole blood in K2EDTA tubes. Collaborator samples were shipped for TCRbeta analysis as frozen whole blood, isolated PBMCs, or DNA extracted from either sample type. The sample comes from a study of blood T cell repertoires in COVID-19 (dated by TCRdb to about 2020). As for the study more broadly: The collaborator samples originated in the United States, Italy and Spain and spanned the acute and convalescent phases of COVID-19. The material from the prospective study consisted of cDNA or gDNA derived from T cells, B-cell-depleted T cells, or PBMCs. The dataset comprised deeply sampled blood TCRbeta repertoires from subjects exposed to, actively infected with, or recovered from COVID-19. The repertoires were released in a freely available public database meant as a resource for research on the immune response to SARS-CoV-2. The samples were drawn from the first 160 participants of the ongoing ImmuneRACE study and from over 950 subjects provided by 6 global collaborators. A de-identified subject ID, COVID-19 status, age in years and sex were almost always included in the sample metadata. HLA class I and class II types, where available, came from metadata supplied by the sample provider rather than from assay-based typing.

Points the paper makes about the study in general: The quantity of clinical and demographic metadata differed by source and by participant and was supplied without curation.

This receptor was obtained from a woman in her fifties or sixties with acute or convalescent COVID-19. The specimen sequenced was peripheral blood.

The DNA sequence is given as TGCGCCAGCAGCCAGACGGGGACAGGGCATATCACTAACTATGGCTACACCTTC. Its protein is CASSQTGTGHITNYGYTF. The rearranged chain carries TRBV5-1 and TRBJ1-2; the junction holds 9 bases that match TRBD1. The CDR3 covers 18 residues, taking in both the cysteine and the phenylalanine. This entry keeps only the CDR3 DNA: 54 bases, framed from base 1. In the germline V gene, CDR1 corresponds to SGHRS and CDR2 to YFSETQ. V is trimmed back by 4 bases and J by 0 bases, and the junction contains 13 bases that no gene match accounts for. The full variable domain, completed from the reference TRBV5-1 and TRBJ1-2 proteins outside the CDR3, reads KAGVTQTPRYLIKTRGQQVTLSCSPISGHRSVSWYQQTPGQGLQFLFEYFSETQRNKGNFPGRFSGRQFSNSRSEMNVSTLELGDSALYLCASSQTGTGHITNYGYTFGSGTRLTVV.